Below, one T cell receptor beta chain is given with its context. This entry is derived from a study of T cell changes during pregnancy in multiple sclerosis. Some clones are missing from TCRdb's copy, which holds only in-frame ones; the method was immunoSEQ multiplex PCR. The sample has under 55,000 clones, 90% to 95% seen once. The sequence came from a female donor with multiple sclerosis, enrolled in a pregnancy study. The input for sequencing was peripheral blood, taken in the second trimester of pregnancy.

The CDR3 loop is CASSLGTLNTEAFF. CDR3 DNA sequence: TGTGCCAGCAGCTTGGGAACATTGAACACTGAAGCTTTCTTT. The chain joins TRBV5-8 to TRBJ1-1; D unresolved. Trimming took 0 bases from V and 0 from J, leaving 6 bases between them. Germline CDR1 is SGHTS and CDR2 is YDEGEE. The CDR3 covers 14 residues.